These T cell receptor beta chains were read from a single sample in a study of post-analysis software for immune sequencing data. MiXCR was run by TCRdb on the PCR reads, yielding one entry per CDR3 protein. The sample contains 800,000 to 950,000 distinct CDR3 sequences, around 50% of which appear only once. Sample: blood. Receptor source: a girl under 18 with multiple sclerosis. CDR3s include the opening cysteine and the closing phenylalanine or tryptophan. D genes are given only for firm matches. Only some rows state a clone size, as once, few, many or a class for expanded clones.

CDR3nt: TGTGCCAGCAGCACCCGACAGGGGCCATTCGGATCGAGCTATGAGCAGTACTTC
CDR3aa: CASSTRQGPFGSSYEQYF
v_gene: TRBV7-8
abundance: once
j_gene: TRBJ2-7
d_gene: TRBD1

CDR3nt: TGTGCCAGTGGACTAGCCGACTCCTACAATGAGCAGTTCTTC
CDR3aa: CASGLADSYNEQFF
v_gene: TRBV6-1
abundance: few
j_gene: TRBJ2-1
d_gene: TRBD2

CDR3nt: TGCAGTGCTAGATCCTTTATAGCGGGGGGCCTTTACAATGAGCAGTTCTTC
CDR3aa: CSARSFIAGGLYNEQFF
v_gene: TRBV20-1
abundance: .
j_gene: TRBJ2-1
d_gene: TRBD2

CDR3nt: TGTGCCAGTAGGAACGGGGCCTCCAGCTCCTACAATGAGCAGTTCTTC
CDR3aa: CASRNGASSSYNEQFF
v_gene: TRBV19
abundance: .
j_gene: TRBJ2-1
d_gene: .

CDR3nt: TGCAGCGTTGTAATCCCCGGGAAAAACATTCAGTACTTC
CDR3aa: CSVVIPGKNIQYF
v_gene: TRBV29-1
abundance: few
j_gene: TRBJ2-4
d_gene: .

CDR3nt: TGTGCCAGCAGGCGTACGGAGACCCAGTACTTC
CDR3aa: CASRRTETQYF
v_gene: TRBV3-1
abundance: .
j_gene: TRBJ2-5
d_gene: .

CDR3nt: TGTGCCAGCAGCCAAGATGGCCTAGTCGAGGATACGCAGTATTTT
CDR3aa: CASSQDGLVEDTQYF
v_gene: TRBV3-1
abundance: few
j_gene: TRBJ2-3
d_gene: .

CDR3nt: TGTGCCAGCAGTTTAAGACAGGCAGATACGCAGTATTTT
CDR3aa: CASSLRQADTQYF
v_gene: TRBV27
abundance: few
j_gene: TRBJ2-3
d_gene: .

CDR3nt: TGCAGTGCTAGAGATAGGACTAGCCGTGGCGAGCAGTACTTC
CDR3aa: CSARDRTSRGEQYF
v_gene: TRBV20-1
abundance: .
j_gene: TRBJ2-7
d_gene: TRBD2

CDR3nt: TGTGCCAGCAGCTTAGGACGACTAGCGGGAGGACACGAGCAGTACTTC
CDR3aa: CASSLGRLAGGHEQYF
v_gene: TRBV7-2
abundance: .
j_gene: TRBJ2-7
d_gene: TRBD2

CDR3nt: TGTGCCAGCAGCCTAATACTAGCGGGAGTGGGTTACGAGCAGTACTTC
CDR3aa: CASSLILAGVGYEQYF
v_gene: TRBV7-2
abundance: .
j_gene: TRBJ2-7
d_gene: TRBD2

CDR3nt: TGCAGCGTTGGCAGGGCCGGGGAGCTGTTTTTT
CDR3aa: CSVGRAGELFF
v_gene: TRBV29-1
abundance: .
j_gene: TRBJ2-2
d_gene: .

CDR3nt: TGCGCCAGCAGCTGGAGTCCGGACAGGGGTGAGCAGTACTTC
CDR3aa: CASSWSPDRGEQYF
v_gene: TRBV5-1
abundance: .
j_gene: TRBJ2-4
d_gene: TRBD1

CDR3nt: TGTGCCAGCAAAGCTGGGGGGAGGGCCTGGAATTTAACAGATACGCAGTATTTT
CDR3aa: CASKAGGRAWNLTDTQYF
v_gene: TRBV12-3/TRBV12-4
abundance: .
j_gene: TRBJ2-3
d_gene: TRBD2

CDR3nt: TGCGCCAGCAGCTTGCCGACAGGGTTTTTCTACAATGAGCAGTTCTTC
CDR3aa: CASSLPTGFFYNEQFF
v_gene: TRBV5-1
abundance: .
j_gene: TRBJ2-1
d_gene: TRBD1

CDR3nt: TGTGCCAGCAGCGAATGGGGAGGGTTTGGCTACACCTTC
CDR3aa: CASSEWGGFGYTF
v_gene: TRBV2
abundance: .
j_gene: TRBJ1-2
d_gene: .

CDR3nt: TGCAGTGCTGAGACTAGCGGGAGGGGCGAGCAGTACTTC
CDR3aa: CSAETSGRGEQYF
v_gene: TRBV20-1
abundance: .
j_gene: TRBJ2-7
d_gene: TRBD2

CDR3nt: TGTGCCAGCAGCTTTGCTACAGGTAGCTCCTACAATGAGCAGTTCTTC
CDR3aa: CASSFATGSSYNEQFF
v_gene: TRBV5-5
abundance: few
j_gene: TRBJ2-1
d_gene: .

CDR3nt: TGTGCCAGCAGTAAATCGGGCCCGGGCAATGAGCAGTTCTTC
CDR3aa: CASSKSGPGNEQFF
v_gene: TRBV27
abundance: .
j_gene: TRBJ2-1
d_gene: .

CDR3nt: TGCAGTGCTAGAGATGCGACAGTCGAGCAGTTCTTC
CDR3aa: CSARDATVEQFF
v_gene: TRBV20-1
abundance: few
j_gene: TRBJ2-1
d_gene: .

CDR3nt: TGTGCCAGCTCACCGCCAGTGAACCATGGCTACACCTTC
CDR3aa: CASSPPVNHGYTF
v_gene: TRBV18
abundance: .
j_gene: TRBJ1-2
d_gene: .

CDR3nt: TGCAGTGCTAGAGATTTCGCGGAGAACTATGGCTACACCTTC
CDR3aa: CSARDFAENYGYTF
v_gene: TRBV20-1
abundance: few
j_gene: TRBJ1-2
d_gene: .

CDR3nt: TGTGCCAGCAGCCAAATACCAGGGGTAGCCAAAAACATTCAGTACTTC
CDR3aa: CASSQIPGVAKNIQYF
v_gene: TRBV7-2
abundance: few
j_gene: TRBJ2-4
d_gene: .

CDR3nt: TGTGCCAGCAGCTTAGTACACATGAGCTCCTACAATGAGCAGTTCTTC
CDR3aa: CASSLVHMSSYNEQFF
v_gene: TRBV7-6
abundance: few
j_gene: TRBJ2-1
d_gene: .

CDR3nt: TGCAGCGTTCAAGCGGAGAGAAACAATGAGCAGTTCTTC
CDR3aa: CSVQAERNNEQFF
v_gene: TRBV29-1
abundance: few
j_gene: TRBJ2-1
d_gene: .

CDR3nt: TGTGCCAGCAGCAATACAGGGGAGAACACCGGGGAGCTGTTTTTT
CDR3aa: CASSNTGENTGELFF
v_gene: TRBV7-9
abundance: .
j_gene: TRBJ2-2
d_gene: TRBD1